The 30 T cell receptor beta chains listed next were all sequenced from one sample in a study of neurological immune-mediated disorders. This sample's time point: longitudinal time-point 3. TCRdb independently ran MiXCR on the 5' RACE reads; one entry per CDR3 protein. The sample comprises around 100,000 distinct CDR3 sequences, about 10% of which are singletons, and under 4% rests with the top ten. The sample consisted of PBMCs. These receptors came from a female donor with HTLV-1-associated myelopathy (HAM/TSP).

In this sample, this clonotype turned up once. The CDR3 end shows no conserved phenylalanine or tryptophan, and so a read error is likely. The chain carries TRBV20-1 and TRBJ2-7; unclear D gene. Per the germline V gene, CDR1 is DFQATT and CDR2 is SNEGSKA (reference sequence). Trimming took off 4 bases at V and 1 base at J, with 14 bases between the two ends. CDR3 length: 14 residues. The CDR3 protein is CSATTSAFSYEQYL. As DNA, the CDR3 is TGCAGTGCTACAACGTCGGCGTTTTCCTACGAGCAGTACTTA.

This clonotype was detected ten times or more. V gene TRBV20-1 combines with J gene TRBJ1-1; 10 bases map to TRBD1. The length of the CDR3 is 16 residues. The trim removed 3 bases at V and 5 bases at J, leaving 12 bases unmatched. Looked up from germline, CDR1 is DFQATT and CDR2 is SNEGSKA (reference sequence). Here the CDR3 reads CSASRDGQGGSTEAFF. The CDR3 bases are TGCAGTGCTAGTCGCGACGGACAGGGGGGATCAACTGAAGCTTTCTTT.

This clonotype was seen ten or more times. V gene TRBV20-1 combines with J gene TRBJ1-2; D is unresolved. V dropped 0 bases and J dropped 3 bases, with 14 bases sitting between them. CDR1 is DFQATT and CDR2 is SNEGSKA in the germline V gene (reference sequence). CDR3 length: 15 residues. In DNA, the CDR3 is TGCAGTGCTAGAGATTCCCGGGAATCGGACTATGGCTACACCTTC. Encoded protein: CSARDSRESDYGYTF.

This clonotype was recorded at least ten times. This chain joins TRBV5-1 and TRBJ1-4, with D possibly matching TRBD1 (6 bases). CDR1 is SGHRS, CDR2 YFSETQ, per germline. Between the trimmed V and J ends, which lost 4 bases and 8 bases, there was a span of 15 bases. The CDR3 totals 14 residues. CDR3 bases: TGCGCCAGCAGCCTACAGGGAAGGAAGGAAAAACTGTTTTTT. Its protein is CASSLQGRKEKLFF. The variable domain in full, completed from reference TRBV5-1 and TRBJ1-4, reads KAGVTQTPRYLIKTRGQQVTLSCSPISGHRSVSWYQQTPGQGLQFLFEYFSETQRNKGNFPGRFSGRQFSNSRSEMNVSTLELGDSALYLCASSLQGRKEKLFFGSGTQLSVL.

The rearrangement uses TRBV18 and TRBJ1-3, with 7 bases fitting TRBD1. V dropped 6 bases and J dropped 4; count of bases not matched to a gene: 12. The germline gives CDR1 KGHSH, CDR2 LQKENI. CDR3 size: 16 residues. CDR3 in DNA: TGTGCCAGCTCTATCTATCCGCCGGGACAGGGAAACACCATATATTTT. Residues: CASSIYPPGQGNTIYF. The full variable domain, its missing parts supplied by reference TRBV18 and TRBJ1-3, is NAGVMQNPRHLVRRRGQEARLRCSPMKGHSHVYWYRQLPEEGLKFMVYLQKENIIDESGMPKERFSAEFPKEGPSILRIQQVVRGDSAAYFCASSIYPPGQGNTIYFGEGSWLTVV.

This clonotype showed up many times. The rearrangement uses TRBV20-1 and TRBJ1-6, with 7 bases that match TRBD1. Germline V gives CDR1 DFQATT, CDR2 SNEGSKA (reference sequence). V was pared by 6 bases and J by 7 bases, with 9 bases of the junction left unmatched. The CDR3 extends over 14 amino acids. The CDR3 region has the DNA TGCAGTGCAAGACAGGGATTGGGAAATTCACCCCTCCACTTT. This sequence encodes CSARQGLGNSPLHF.

This clonotype occurred many times. Relative to the germline gene, one junction end is altered; a read error may explain this. The chain joins TRBV20-1 to TRBJ2-3; no clear D gene. This CDR3 spans 12 amino acids. Germline CDR1 and CDR2: DFQATT and SNEGSKA (reference sequence). Written as DNA, the CDR3 is TGCAGTGCTAGAGAGGGCACACATACGCAGTATTTT. Encoded protein: CSAREGTHTQYF.

In regard to this clonotype: An end of the junction does not agree with germline; a read error may underlie this. The CDR3 nucleotides read TGCACCAGCAGCTTGAGAGATTCACCCCTCCACTTT. It codes for CTSSLRDSPLHF. The V gene is TRBV5-1, the J gene TRBJ1-6; no firm D call. In germline, CDR1 is SGHRS, CDR2 YFSETQ. The CDR3 has 12 amino acids.

A remark on this clonotype: Being one base from a much bigger clone, this may be a read error. The chain joins TRBV11-2 to TRBJ2-2; 8 positions match TRBD1. The V gene's germline CDR1 is SGHAT and CDR2 FQNNGV. The CDR3 contains 15 residues. The CDR3 reads CASSPLTGGHGEMFF. The CDR3 bases are TGTGCCAGCAGCCCCCTTACAGGGGGTCACGGGGAGATGTTTTTT.

The chain has TRBV18 and TRBJ2-2; either TRBD1 or TRBD2 may fit D (5 bases each). CDR3 size: 14 residues. Trimming pared 1 base from V and 12 bases from J, leaving 15 bases between. Looked up from germline, CDR1 is KGHSH and CDR2 is LQKENI. This chain's CDR3 is CASSPLTGRVKLFF. CDR3 coding DNA: TGTGCCAGCTCACCACTTACGGGGCGGGTGAAGCTGTTTTTT.

Many counts were recorded for this clonotype. This rearrangement joins TRBV5-1 to TRBJ2-3; 12 nucleotides match TRBD2. Germline assignment: CDR1 SGHRS and CDR2 YFSETQ. This CDR3 is built from 17 residues. The V gene end was trimmed by 0 bases and the J gene end by 2 bases; junction bases not matched to a gene: 4. CDR3 coding DNA: TGCGCCAGCAGCTTGGGGACTAGCGGGGCCTACACAGATACGCAGTATTTT. This codes for CASSLGTSGAYTDTQYF.

This clonotype has at least ten counts. The rearrangement uses TRBV7-2 and TRBJ2-7; 8 bases agree with TRBD2. Germline values: CDR1 SGHTA, CDR2 FQGNSA. The CDR3 extends over 16 amino acids. The V gene end was trimmed by 4 bases and the J gene end by 0 bases; junction bases not matched to a gene: 8. CDR3 nucleotides: TGTGCCAGCAGCTCTGGGGGCGGGGGGTTCTCCTACGAGCAGTACTTC. This translates into CASSSGGGGFSYEQYF.

The chain employs TRBV18 and TRBJ1-5; D not certain. Per the germline V gene, CDR1 is KGHSH and CDR2 is LQKENI. V was cut by 1 base and J by 4 bases, with 14 bases left in between. The CDR3 is 16 amino acids. CDR3 nucleotide sequence: TGTGCCAGCTCACCACGACCCGGGGAGAGGAATCAGCCCCAGCATTTT. Protein product: CASSPRPGERNQPQHF. The full variable domain, completed using reference TRBV18 and TRBJ1-5, is NAGVMQNPRHLVRRRGQEARLRCSPMKGHSHVYWYRQLPEEGLKFMVYLQKENIIDESGMPKERFSAEFPKEGPSILRIQQVVRGDSAAYFCASSPRPGERNQPQHFGDGTRLSIL.

The sample holds many counts of this clonotype. CDR3 sequence reads: CASKKLGQGEGNTIYF. The CDR3 DNA reads as TGTGCCAGCAAGAAGTTGGGGCAGGGGGAAGGAAACACCATATATTTT. The chain has TRBV2 and TRBJ1-3; 7 nucleotides match TRBD1. Per the germline V gene, CDR1 is SNHLY and CDR2 is FYNNEI. This CDR3 region has 16 residues. Trimming removed 7 bases from V and 4 bases from J; junction bases left unmatched: 13. The full variable domain, its missing parts supplied by reference TRBV2 and TRBJ1-3, is EPEVTQTPSHQVTQMGQEVILRCVPISNHLYFYWYRQILGQKVEFLVSFYNNEISEKSEIFDDQFSVERPDGSNFTLKIRSTKLEDSAMYFCASKKLGQGEGNTIYFGEGSWLTVV.

This clonotype has only a few counts. The V and J genes are TRBV10-1 and TRBJ1-5, with D maybe TRBD1 (6 bases). Germline assignment: CDR1 WNHNN and CDR2 SYGVQD (reference sequence). V was clipped by 10 bases and J by 3 bases, with 16 bases between them. This CDR3 has 14 amino acids. The CDR3 region has the DNA TGCGCCACTTTTCCAGGGGCCTCCAATCAGCCCCAGCATTTT. This sequence encodes CATFPGASNQPQHF.

This clonotype has at least ten counts. The J gene is TRBJ1-2, the V gene TRBV12-3 or TRBV12-4; D is perhaps TRBD1 (6 bases). The ends were cut back, 0 bases at V and 7 bases at J, with 15 bases in the middle. The CDR3 has 15 amino acids. The CDR3 DNA sequence: TGTGCCAGCAGTTTAGCAGCAGGGGAAAGAGGTGGCTACACCTTC. Residues: CASSLAAGERGGYTF.

This clonotype was observed many times. The chain employs TRBV24-1 and TRBJ2-2, with D perhaps TRBD1 (5 bases). CDR1 and CDR2 (germline): KGHDR, SFDVKD. The CDR3 is 14 residues long. V was clipped by 3 bases and J by 5 bases, with 9 bases between them. CDR3 nucleotide sequence: TGTGCCACCAGTGATCTCGGACAAACCGGGGAGCTGTTTTTT. This encodes CATSDLGQTGELFF.

The rearrangement joins TRBV5-1 to TRBJ2-5; maybe TRBD2 (5 bases). Germline V gene data show CDR1 as SGHRS and CDR2 as YFSETQ. This CDR3 region has 17 residues. Trimming took off 2 bases at V and 5 bases at J, with 22 bases between the two ends. The CDR3 nucleotides are TGCGCCAGCAGCTTTCTGGACTCGGGCCCAACCGGGGAGACCCAGTACTTC. As protein: CASSFLDSGPTGETQYF. Filled out from reference TRBV5-1 and TRBJ2-5, the complete variable domain reads KAGVTQTPRYLIKTRGQQVTLSCSPISGHRSVSWYQQTPGQGLQFLFEYFSETQRNKGNFPGRFSGRQFSNSRSEMNVSTLELGDSALYLCASSFLDSGPTGETQYFGPGTRLLVL.

Many counts were recorded for this clonotype. The rearrangement links TRBV5-1 to TRBJ2-5; TRBD1 or TRBD2 may be the D gene (6 bases each). The CDR3 has 16 residues. The germline V and J ends were trimmed by 0 bases and 5 bases, with 17 bases remaining between them. Germline CDR1 SGHRS, CDR2 YFSETQ. CDR3 DNA: TGCGCCAGCAGCTTGGTTGGAGCCGGGGGCTGGGAGACCCAGTACTTC. It encodes CASSLVGAGGWETQYF.

This clonotype was observed a few times. This chain connects TRBV12-3 or TRBV12-4 to TRBJ2-5; D not resolved. The CDR3 consists of 14 residues. Deletions cut 2 bases from V and 1 base from J, with 8 bases between. CDR3 sequence (DNA): TGTGCCAGCAGTTTACTCCCCCTCCAAGAGACCCAGTACTTC. It specifies CASSLLPLQETQYF.

Ten or more counts support this clonotype. The chain carries TRBV5-1 and TRBJ2-7; D uncertain. Germline V gives CDR1 SGHRS, CDR2 YFSETQ. The V and J ends lost 1 base and 0 bases respectively, with 11 bases between them. The CDR3 sequence is 15 residues long. The CDR3 here is CASSLRAGLSYEQYF. The CDR3 region has the DNA TGCGCCAGCAGCTTGCGGGCAGGTCTCTCCTACGAGCAGTACTTC.

The J gene is TRBJ2-1, the V gene TRBV11-2; 10 bases map to TRBD2. The ends lost 3 bases at V and 0 bases at J; junction bases unmatched: 11. The CDR3 totals 19 residues. Looked up from germline, CDR1 is SGHAT and CDR2 is FQNNGV. CDR3 sequence reads: CASSFLSSGGLSSYNEQFF. The CDR3 region has the DNA TGTGCCAGCAGCTTCCTATCTAGCGGGGGACTGAGCTCCTACAATGAGCAGTTCTTC. The full variable domain, completed using reference TRBV11-2 and TRBJ2-1, is EAGVAQSPRYKIIEKRQSVAFWCNPISGHATLYWYQQILGQGPKLLIQFQNNGVVDDSQLPKDRFSAERLKGVDSTLKIQPAKLEDSAVYLCASSFLSSGGLSSYNEQFFGPGTRLTVL.

This clonotype was found many times. The CDR3 DNA sequence: TGTGCCAGCACCATATGGGGGACTAACAGGCAGCCCCAGCATTTT. Translated: CASTIWGTNRQPQHF. This chain connects TRBV9 to TRBJ1-5; possible D gene TRBD1, 5 bases. The CDR3 is made up of 15 amino acids. Germline loops: CDR1 SGDLS, CDR2 YYNGEE. V was cut by 6 bases and J by 7 bases, with 20 bases left in between.

This clonotype occurred many times. The rearrangement joins TRBV10-1 to TRBJ2-3; D gene unclear. The CDR3 extends over 15 amino acids. The germline V and J ends were trimmed by 3 bases and 0 bases, with 10 bases remaining between them. Per the germline V gene, CDR1 is WNHNN and CDR2 is SYGVQD (reference sequence). CDR3 region: CASSDGHPSTDTQYF. CDR3 sequence (DNA): TGCGCCAGCAGTGACGGTCATCCCAGCACAGATACGCAGTATTTT.

J is TRBJ1-6 and V is TRBV5-1, with 7 bases lining up with TRBD1. The length of the CDR3 is 14 residues. In germline, CDR1 is SGHRS, CDR2 YFSETQ. V shed 4 bases, J shed 7 bases, and the junction held 5 bases outside the gene matches. The CDR3 protein is CASSPGTVNSPLHF. The CDR3, as DNA: TGCGCCAGCAGCCCGGGGACAGTGAATTCACCCCTCCACTTT.

This clonotype was detected many times. V and J are TRBV5-1 and TRBJ2-7; D may be TRBD1 (5 bases). Germline loops: CDR1 SGHRS, CDR2 YFSETQ. This CDR3 region has 14 residues. V lost 6 bases and J lost 2, with 15 bases in between. The CDR3 spells CASNTYPGPYEQYF. The DNA for the CDR3 is TGCGCCAGCAATACATACCCAGGGCCCTACGAGCAGTACTTC.

This clonotype was counted only a few times. The V call is TRBV5-1, the J call TRBJ1-3, with D possibly matching TRBD1 (5 bases). The CDR3 sequence is 13 residues long. CDR1 is SGHRS and CDR2 is YFSETQ in the germline V gene. V lost 0 bases to trimming and J lost 9 bases, with 10 bases between them. This chain's CDR3 is CASSLEGLGTIYF. The CDR3 DNA reads as TGCGCCAGCAGCTTGGAGGGGTTGGGCACCATATATTTT. Together with reference TRBV5-1 and TRBJ1-3, the CDR3 gives the full variable domain: KAGVTQTPRYLIKTRGQQVTLSCSPISGHRSVSWYQQTPGQGLQFLFEYFSETQRNKGNFPGRFSGRQFSNSRSEMNVSTLELGDSALYLCASSLEGLGTIYFGEGSWLTVV.

This clonotype has a handful of counts. The chain employs TRBV21-1 and TRBJ1-4. TRBV21-1 is a pseudogene. The length of the CDR3 is 15 residues. The CDR3 DNA reads as TGTGCCAGCATCCCCGAACGGGGAGTAGAGGAAAAACTGTTTTTT. It is translated as CASIPERGVEEKLFF.

This clonotype was seen ten or more times. This chain links TRBV10-3 with TRBJ2-7; D possibly corresponds to TRBD1 (5 bases). Germline lookup yields CDR1 ENHRY and CDR2 SYGVKD. CDR3 length: 12 residues. V was shortened by 6 bases and J by 7 bases, with 13 bases between the two germline ends. CDR3 loop: CAIRADSGEQYF. In DNA, the CDR3 is TGTGCCATCAGGGCTGACAGTGGGGAGCAGTACTTC.

This clonotype was seen many times. The chain is built from TRBV20-1 and TRBJ1-1; weak D call: TRBD1 (6 bases). The V end was cut by 0 bases, the J end by 4 bases, with 12 bases between. The length of the CDR3 is 14 residues. Germline V CDR1 and CDR2: DFQATT, SNEGSKA (reference sequence). CDR3 sequence (DNA): TGCAGTGCTAGAGATAGACGGGGGCCCACTGAAGCTTTCTTT. Protein: CSARDRRGPTEAFF.